Sequencing of this T cell receptor beta chain was carried out in a study of blood T cell repertoires in COVID-19. Overall study context: There were acute and convalescent COVID-19 samples, and they came from the United States, Italy and Spain. PBMCs, B-cell-depleted T cells, or T cells were the source of the cDNA or gDNA that made up the material.

Authors' analysis steps: Estimation of nucleated cell counts relied on the amplification of reference gene primers. The data were produced by immunoSEQ multiplex PCR, yet TCRdb's version contains in-frame clones alone and is incomplete. V and J calls and clone size are as listed in that table; D and trimming were resolved from the DNA. The repertoire holds about 120,000 clones, with 65% to 80% as singletons. Trimming stripped 3 bases from V and 0 bases from J, with 10 bases between. Germline V gives CDR1 SGHKS, CDR2 YYEKEE (reference sequence). This CDR3 region has 15 residues. The sequence was collected from a man in his 70s with acute or convalescent COVID-19. Sequenced material: peripheral blood. This chain uses TRBV5-5 with TRBJ1-5; D perhaps matches TRBD1 (6 bases). The CDR3 DNA sequence: TGTGCCAGCAGCTACAGGGACCGTAGCAATCAGCCCCAGCATTTT. Amino acid sequence: CASSYRDRSNQPQHF.